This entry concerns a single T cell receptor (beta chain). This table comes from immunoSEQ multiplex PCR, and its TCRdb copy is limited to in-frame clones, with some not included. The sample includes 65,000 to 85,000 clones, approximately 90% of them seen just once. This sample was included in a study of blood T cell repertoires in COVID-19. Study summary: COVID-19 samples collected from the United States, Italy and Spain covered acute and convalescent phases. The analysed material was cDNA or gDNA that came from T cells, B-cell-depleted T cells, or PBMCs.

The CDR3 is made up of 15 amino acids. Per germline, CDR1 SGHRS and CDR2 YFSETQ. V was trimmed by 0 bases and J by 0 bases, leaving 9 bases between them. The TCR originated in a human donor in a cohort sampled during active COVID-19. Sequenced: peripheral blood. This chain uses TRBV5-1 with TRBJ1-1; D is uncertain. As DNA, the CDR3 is TGCGCCAGCAGCTTGGAGGCGGCGGTGAACACTGAAGCTTTCTTT. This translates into CASSLEAAVNTEAFF.